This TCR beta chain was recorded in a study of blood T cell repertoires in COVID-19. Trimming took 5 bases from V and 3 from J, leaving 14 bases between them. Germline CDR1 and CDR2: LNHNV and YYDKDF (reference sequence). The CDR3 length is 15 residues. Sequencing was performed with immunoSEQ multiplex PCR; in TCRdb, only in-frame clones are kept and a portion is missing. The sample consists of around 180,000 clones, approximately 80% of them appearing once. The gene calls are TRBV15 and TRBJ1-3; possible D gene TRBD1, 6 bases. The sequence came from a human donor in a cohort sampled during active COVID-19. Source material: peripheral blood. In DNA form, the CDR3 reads TGTGCCACCAGCCGCTCCAGGGGTGGTGGAAACACCATATATTTT. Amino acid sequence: CATSRSRGGGNTIYF.